Presented here are 31 T cell receptor beta chains from one specimen sequenced in a study of T cell clonality in common variable immunodeficiency. Overall study results and limits: Common variable immunodeficiency TCR beta sequences reportedly had fewer deletions and N-nucleotide insertions.

No cognate antigen is known for these TCRs. TCRdb's table, derived via immunoSEQ multiplex PCR, lists solely in-frame clones and lacks some. The repertoire consists of about 34,000 clones, none detected only once. The sequencing sample was made of peripheral blood mononuclear cells. The receptor set was obtained from a human donor with common variable immunodeficiency.

This clone was detected a few times. The read gets to within 3 residues of the CDR3 end, and the germline J gene fills in the rest. The chain recombines TRBV19 with TRBJ1-5; D uncertain. The CDR3 runs to 15 residues. Germline assignment: CDR1 LNHDA and CDR2 SQIVND (reference sequence). Deletions cut 3 bases from V and 1 base from J, with 10 bases between. The CDR3 region is CASSMGRNSNQPQHF. Incomplete CDR3 DNA: TGTGCCAGTAGTATGGGCAGGAACAGCAATCAGCCC. Full variable domain (outside the CDR3, taken from reference TRBV19 and TRBJ1-5): DGGITQSPKYLFRKEGQNVTLSCEQNLNHDAMYWYRQDPGQGLRLIYYSQIVNDFQKGDIAEGYSVSREKKESFPLTVTSAQKNPTAFYLCASSMGRNSNQPQHFGDGTRLSIL.

This clone was counted only a few times. The read ends 3 residues early relative to the CDR3; the germline J gene fills the gap. The rearrangement joins TRBV18 to TRBJ2-2; possible D gene TRBD1, 5 bases. The CDR3 has 17 residues. V gave up 2 bases and J gave up 6 bases, with 19 bases separating them. Germline V lookup: CDR1 KGHSH, CDR2 LQKENI. The CDR3 loop is CASSPWQGIQSSGELFF. The sequenced part of the CDR3 DNA is TGTGCCAGCTCACCATGGCAGGGCATTCAATCCTCCGGGGAG.

This clone was picked up a small number of times. The read ends 3 residues before the CDR3 terminus; that terminus is restored from the germline J gene. This chain links TRBV2 with TRBJ2-1; a possible D gene is TRBD2 (7 bases). The CDR3 is made up of 19 amino acids. Trimming removed 10 bases from V and 0 bases from J, with 28 bases in between. The germline V gene has CDR1 SNHLY and CDR2 FYNNEI. CDR3 DNA, as far as it was read: TGTGCCACCTTAAGGGGGTTGGGGTCCGGGAGGCCCTCCTACAATGAG. Translation: CATLRGLGSGRPSYNE. The full CDR3 sequence reads CATLRGLGSGRPSYNEQFF. The full variable domain, completed using reference TRBV2 and TRBJ2-1, is EPEVTQTPSHQVTQMGQEVILRCVPISNHLYFYWYRQILGQKVEFLVSFYNNEISEKSEIFDDQFSVERPDGSNFTLKIRSTKLEDSAMYFCATLRGLGSGRPSYNEQFFGPGTRLTVL.

This clone was picked up many times. Incomplete CDR3 DNA: TGTGCCAGCAGTGAAAGTGCAGGGTGGGGTTATAGCAATCAGCCC. This translates into CASSESAGWGYSNQP. The whole CDR3 is CASSESAGWGYSNQPQHF. J is TRBJ1-5 and V is TRBV6-1; weak D call: TRBD1 (5 bases). The missing CDR3 end, 3 residues past where the read stops, is filled in from the germline J gene. Germline loops: CDR1 MNHNS, CDR2 SASEGT. Trimming took 2 bases from V and 0 from J, leaving 17 bases between them. The CDR3 runs 18 residues.

This clone has just a few counts. The read ends 3 residues before the CDR3 terminus; that terminus is restored from the germline J gene. The gene calls are TRBV19 and TRBJ2-1, with D unresolved. The CDR3 is 12 amino acids. Germline V lookup: CDR1 LNHDA, CDR2 SQIVND (reference sequence). Trimming removed 5 bases at V and 6 bases at J, with 8 bases between. The CDR3 region is CASSPGSNEQFF. CDR3 DNA (partial): TGTGCCAGTAGTCCCGGGTCCAATGAG.

Only a few counts were recorded for this clone. The CDR3 extends 3 residues past the end of the read, so its final part is completed from the germline J gene. The rearrangement uses TRBV2 and TRBJ2-5; 7 bases align to TRBD2. After removal of 2 bases from V and 2 bases from J, the junction contained 11 bases not matched to a gene. Looked up from germline, CDR1 is SNHLY and CDR2 is FYNNEI. The CDR3 sequence is 17 residues long. Partial CDR3 DNA: TGTGCCAGCAGTGAATCGACCCCTAGCGGAAAACAAGAGACC. Translation gives CASSESTPSGKQET. The CDR3 in its entirety is CASSESTPSGKQETQYF.

Details on this clone: The missing CDR3 end, 3 residues past where the read stops, is filled in from the germline J gene. This chain uses TRBV20-1 with TRBJ2-1; 8 positions agree with TRBD2. The CDR3 has 14 residues. Germline trimming cut 6 bases from V and 8 bases from J; bases unmatched to any gene: 12. The germline V gene has CDR1 DFQATT and CDR2 SNEGSKA (reference sequence). This CDR3 reads CSASRLAQVYEQFF. CDR3 DNA, as far as it was read: TGCAGTGCCAGTCGACTAGCGCAGGTCTATGAG.

The sample holds many counts of this clone. The sequence runs out 3 residues before the end of the CDR3; the remainder is reconstructed from the germline J gene. The chain employs TRBV2 and TRBJ1-1; D gene ambiguous. Trimming pared 2 bases from V and 0 bases from J, leaving 7 bases between. The germline V gene encodes CDR1 SNHLY and CDR2 FYNNEI. The CDR3 consists of 14 residues. CDR3 DNA (partial): TGTGCCAGCAGTGAAAACGGGTTGAACACTGAA. It specifies CASSENGLNTE. The CDR3 in its entirety is CASSENGLNTEAFF.

This clone was observed at least ten times. The CDR3 extends 3 residues past the end of the read, so its final part is completed from the germline J gene. V usage is TRBV5-1 and J usage is TRBJ2-2; 9 bases are shared with TRBD2. The CDR3 has 17 amino acids. The germline gives CDR1 SGHRS, CDR2 YFSETQ. The V and J ends lost 3 bases and 0 bases, in that order; junction bases with no gene match: 6. CDR3 region: CASSSTSGSSNTGELFF. The sequenced part of the CDR3 DNA is TGCGCCAGCAGCTCGACTAGCGGAAGCTCGAACACCGGGGAG.

Note on this clone: Coverage ceases 3 residues before the CDR3 finishes, and the germline J gene fills in the end. J is TRBJ1-6 and V is TRBV7-9; 9 positions match TRBD1. Losses at the gene ends were 4 bases for V and 7 bases for J; bases not matched to a gene: 5. Germline V CDR1 and CDR2: SEHNR, FQNEAQ (reference sequence). CDR3 length: 15 residues. The CDR3 bases that were read are TGTGCCAGCAGCTCAGGACAGGGGTTGAATTCACCC. It specifies CASSSGQGLNSP. The entire CDR3 sequence reads CASSSGQGLNSPLHF.

This clone has just a few counts. The read ends 3 residues shy of where the CDR3 ends; the end is completed using the germline J gene. The chain combines TRBV11-2 with TRBJ2-1; 7 bases align to TRBD2. The V segment lost 1 base and the J segment 4 bases; nucleotides outside the gene matches: 4. CDR3 length equals 15 residues. The V gene's germline CDR1 is SGHAT and CDR2 FQNNGV. The CDR3 bases that were read are TGTGCCAGCAGCTTAGGACTGGGGGGGTACAATGAG. This encodes CASSLGLGGYNE. The full CDR3 reads CASSLGLGGYNEQFF.

This clone was counted only a few times. The observed sequence ends 3 residues before the CDR3 terminus, with the missing tail filled in from the germline J gene. The rearrangement uses TRBV2 and TRBJ1-5; D might be TRBD1 (6 bases). The V gene's germline CDR1 is SNHLY and CDR2 FYNNEI. The CDR3 contains 15 residues. Trimming stripped 2 bases from V and 6 bases from J, with 14 bases between. Partial CDR3 DNA: TGTGCCAGCAGTGAAAGGGCAGGGGAGCCTCAGCCC. Its protein is CASSERAGEPQP. The entire CDR3 reads CASSERAGEPQPQHF.

This clone was observed many times. Read data end 3 residues before the CDR3 end; the end is taken from the germline J gene. This chain uses TRBV4-1 with TRBJ1-5; possible D gene TRBD1, 6 bases. Trimming left V 4 bases short and J 0 bases short, with 10 bases between. The germline V gene encodes CDR1 MGHRA and CDR2 YSYEKL. The CDR3 loop spans 15 amino acids. The CDR3 reads CASSLRTDSNQPQHF. The part of the CDR3 DNA that was read is TGCGCCAGCAGCCTCAGGACAGATAGCAATCAGCCC.

This clone has ten or more counts. The CDR3 end falls 3 residues outside the read, so it is completed with the germline J gene. The chain combines TRBV7-9 with TRBJ1-3, with 7 bases lining up with TRBD1. Germline-derived CDR1 and CDR2 are SEHNR and FQNEAQ (reference sequence). This CDR3 has 15 amino acids. J lost 2 bases, V lost 5 bases, and 6 bases had no gene match. The chain's CDR3 is CASSRRDRTGNTIYF. The sequenced CDR3 bases are TGTGCCAGCAGCCGCCGGGACAGAACTGGAAACACC.

This clone was recorded a few times. From the germline J gene comes the end of the CDR3, since the read stops 3 residues before it. The chain combines TRBV7-2 with TRBJ1-2, with D tentatively TRBD1 (6 bases). From germline, CDR1 is SGHTA and CDR2 FQGNSA. This CDR3 comprises 12 residues. The DNA read from the CDR3 is TGTGCCAGCAGCCATACAGGGTTCGGC. The encoded protein is CASSHTGFG. The full CDR3 is CASSHTGFGYTF.

This clone was observed at least ten times. The DNA ends 3 residues before the CDR3 does, and the rest of the CDR3 is filled in from the germline J gene. The chain couples TRBV4-1 to TRBJ2-7; 10 nucleotides align to TRBD1. Per germline, CDR1 MGHRA and CDR2 YSYEKL. The CDR3 runs 14 residues. J gave up 4 bases and V 5 bases, and 5 bases lay outside the gene matches. CDR3 sequence: CASSYRDRGYEQYF. CDR3 DNA (partial): TGCGCCAGCAGCTACCGGGACAGGGGTTACGAG.

This clone came up many times. The sequence runs out 3 residues before the end of the CDR3; the remainder is reconstructed from the germline J gene. The V gene is TRBV29-1, the J gene TRBJ1-1, with D possibly being TRBD1 (6 bases). V was clipped by 5 bases and J by 5 bases, with 15 bases between them. CDR1 and CDR2 from the germline V gene are SQVTM and ANQGSEA. The CDR3 consists of 13 residues. CDR3 protein: CSVRGRGGTEAFF. The sequenced part of the CDR3 DNA is TGCAGCGTTCGGGGGAGGGGGGGGACTGAA.

This clone was counted many times. The CDR3 loop is CASSIDRGGHQPQHF. The sequenced part of the CDR3 DNA is TGTGCCAGTAGTATAGATCGAGGGGGCCATCAGCCC. This chain joins TRBV19 and TRBJ1-5, with 7 bases identical to TRBD1. The read halts 3 residues ahead of the CDR3 end, with the missing end drawn from the germline J gene. The CDR3 totals 15 residues. V lost 0 bases, J lost 5 bases, and 4 bases stayed unmatched. Germline CDR1 reads LNHDA; CDR2 reads SQIVND (reference sequence).

This clone was picked up a small number of times. The sequence runs out 3 residues before the end of the CDR3; the remainder is reconstructed from the germline J gene. The chain joins TRBV2 to TRBJ2-4; 8 bases are shared with TRBD1. This CDR3 is 13 amino acids long. With V trimmed by 10 bases and J by 7 bases, 9 bases remained unmatched. Germline-derived CDR1 and CDR2 are SNHLY and FYNNEI. CDR3 DNA (partial): TGTGCCACCTACGACAGGGGTCGGAACATT. Protein product: CATYDRGRNI. The whole CDR3 is CATYDRGRNIQYF.

This clone was recorded many times. With the read ending 3 residues before the CDR3 end, the germline J gene is used to fill in that end. The chain links TRBV6-2 or TRBV6-3 to TRBJ1-1, with D possibly matching TRBD1 (6 bases). This CDR3 spans 12 amino acids. Germline CDR1 and CDR2: MNHEY and SVGEGT. Trimming removed 5 bases at V and 5 bases at J, with 9 bases between. CDR3 residues: CASSQGRTEAFF. The part of the CDR3 DNA that was read is TGTGCCAGCAGTCAGGGGAGGACTGAA.

This clone came up many times. The read terminates 3 residues ahead of where the CDR3 ends, so the germline J gene completes it. V gene TRBV13 combines with J gene TRBJ1-2; 7 nucleotides agree with TRBD1. This CDR3 comprises 16 residues. V was clipped by 0 bases and J by 4 bases; unmatched bases: 8. The germline CDR1 and CDR2 sequences are PRHDT and FYEKMQ (reference sequence). The CDR3 bases that were read are TGTGCCAGCAGCTTAGGGACGACAGGGTTGATCTATGGC. It yields the protein CASSLGTTGLIYG. Given in full, the CDR3 is CASSLGTTGLIYGYTF.

In this sample, this clone turned up a few times. CDR3 DNA (partial): TGTGCCAGTAGTATAGTCTGGGCAACCTCTTCGTATGGC. This sequence encodes CASSIVWATSSYG. The full CDR3 sequence reads CASSIVWATSSYGYTF. The rearrangement joins TRBV19 to TRBJ1-2; D is unclear. The CDR3 end is not reached by the read, which stops 3 residues before it; the germline J gene fills it in. This CDR3 comprises 16 residues. The V end lost 1 base, the J end lost 5 bases, and 17 bases lay between the germline ends. From germline, CDR1 is LNHDA and CDR2 SQIVND (reference sequence).

This clone appeared a few times. Sequencing ends 3 residues short of the CDR3 end; the germline J gene provides the rest. Other DNA sequences of this sample code for an identical CDR3. The genes are TRBV7-2 and TRBJ2-7, with 7 bases identical to TRBD1. Germline V lookup: CDR1 SGHTA, CDR2 FQGNSA. The CDR3 consists of 15 residues. V trimming: 6 bases; J trimming: 3 bases; junction bases outside the gene matches: 11. The CDR3 reads CASSSNPRQGYEQYF. The sequenced part of the CDR3 DNA is TGTGCCAGCAGTTCTAATCCCCGACAGGGCTACGAG.

To note about this clone: With the read ending 3 residues before the CDR3 end, the germline J gene is used to fill in that end. This sequence joins TRBV7-6 and TRBJ2-4; TRBD2 matches at 14 bases. This CDR3 has 17 residues. V trimming: 5 bases; J trimming: 8 bases; junction bases outside the gene matches: 11. Germline CDR1 SGHVS, CDR2 FNYEAQ. The CDR3 DNA, read in part, is TGTGCCAGCAGCCCGGGGACTAGCGGGAGAGAAAAAGACATT. Its translation is CASSPGTSGREKDI. The entire CDR3 reads CASSPGTSGREKDIQYF. Full variable domain (rest looked up from reference TRBV7-6 and TRBJ2-4): GAGVSQSPRYKVTKRGQDVALRCDPISGHVSLYWYRQALGQGPEFLTYFNYEAQQDKSGLPNDRFSAERPEGSISTLTIQRTEQRDSAMYRCASSPGTSGREKDIQYFGAGTRLSVL.

Details on this clone: The read stops 3 residues short of the end of the CDR3; the missing end is completed from the germline J gene. The J gene is TRBJ2-7, the V gene TRBV10-3; 9 bases align to TRBD1. V lost 5 bases, J lost 2 bases, and 4 bases stayed unmatched. Germline loops: CDR1 ENHRY, CDR2 SYGVKD. The CDR3 contains 14 residues. The covered CDR3 bases are TGTGCCATCAGTTCCGGGACAGGGACCTACGAG. It specifies CAISSGTGTYE. The whole CDR3 sequence reads CAISSGTGTYEQYF.

The sequenced CDR3 bases are TGTGCCAGCATCTTATACGAGGGGGATGGC. Translation: CASILYEGDG. The whole CDR3 protein reads CASILYEGDGYTF. J is TRBJ1-2 and V is TRBV2, with D perhaps matching TRBD1 (6 bases). The read halts 3 residues ahead of the CDR3 end, with the missing end drawn from the germline J gene. Germline V gene data show CDR1 as SNHLY and CDR2 as FYNNEI. The CDR3 is made up of 13 amino acids. Trimming stripped 7 bases from V and 6 bases from J, with 15 bases between.

This clone is labeled as medium-sized. The CDR3 is cut off 3 residues early in the read; its end comes from the germline J gene. The chain links TRBV10-3 to TRBJ2-1; tentative D call: TRBD2 (6 bases). This CDR3 contains 15 residues. In germline, CDR1 is ENHRY, CDR2 SYGVKD. V was pared by 5 bases and J by 8 bases, with 19 bases between. CDR3 protein: CAISQTGLDGDEQFF. The sequenced part of the CDR3 DNA is TGTGCCATCAGTCAAACGGGACTTGATGGCGATGAG.

Concerning this clone itself: The read ends 3 residues early relative to the CDR3; the germline J gene fills the gap. V gene TRBV7-2 combines with J gene TRBJ2-3; D is ambiguous. Per germline, CDR1 SGHTA and CDR2 FQGNSA. V was shortened by 3 bases and J by 3 bases, with 7 bases between the two germline ends. The CDR3 runs to 13 residues. CDR3 bases read: TGTGCCAGCAGCTTCCAAGGGACAGATACG. It codes for CASSFQGTDT. The whole CDR3 protein is CASSFQGTDTQYF.

Remarks on this clone: Coverage ceases 3 residues before the CDR3 finishes, and the germline J gene fills in the end. The gene calls are TRBV19 and TRBJ2-3; the D gene is possibly TRBD2 (6 bases). CDR3 size: 16 residues. The V end lost 4 bases, the J end lost 1 base, and 15 bases lay between the germline ends. The germline V gene has CDR1 LNHDA and CDR2 SQIVND (reference sequence). CDR3 sequence: CASSRASVVCTDTQYF. Incomplete CDR3 DNA: TGTGCCAGTAGTAGGGCTAGCGTAGTATGCACAGATACG.

For this clone: Coverage ceases 3 residues before the CDR3 finishes, and the germline J gene fills in the end. The rearrangement uses TRBV7-3 and TRBJ1-3; the D gene is possibly TRBD1 (5 bases). Trimming cost V 1 base and J 9 bases, with 7 bases left between them. Germline-derived CDR1 and CDR2 are SGHTA and FQGTGA. The length of the CDR3 is 12 residues. CDR3 protein: CASSLNGGTIYF. The CDR3 bases that were read are TGTGCCAGCAGCTTAAACGGGGGCACC.

Of note for this clone: The CDR3 end is not reached by the read, which stops 3 residues before it; the germline J gene fills it in. This chain connects TRBV19 to TRBJ1-1; D might be TRBD1 (6 bases). This CDR3 region has 15 residues. Per the germline V gene, CDR1 is LNHDA and CDR2 is SQIVND (reference sequence). V was pared by 4 bases and J by 2 bases, with 14 bases between. The CDR3 DNA, read in part, is TGTGCCAGTAGTACGCGACAGGTTACCAACACTGAA. It yields the protein CASSTRQVTNTE. From start to end, the CDR3 is CASSTRQVTNTEAFF.